The 2 T cell receptor beta chains below come from one sample, sequenced in a study of human T cells and chemical hapten exposure. The time point denotes: patch test 1, 2 weeks after DPC sensitization. Specified treatment: therapeutic diphenylcyclopropenone sensitization with weekly scalp DPC. One entry per CDR3 protein results from TCRdb running MiXCR on the RACE reads. The sample lists some 350,000 distinct CDR3 sequences, around 7% occurring once. The sequenced sample was whole blood, obtained in connection with sensitization to the hapten diphenylcyclopropenone (DPC). The receptors originated from a woman aged 18-29 years with alopecia areata. Some clones in this sample may be carry-over from other donors' samples.

The chain links TRBV5-6 to TRBJ2-2; weak D call: TRBD1 (5 bases). CDR3 size: 16 residues. Trimming removed 1 base at V and 1 base at J, with 11 bases between. The V gene's germline CDR1 is SGHDT and CDR2 YYEEEE. This chain's CDR3 is CASSLLGRGNTGELFF. The CDR3 DNA follows: TGTGCCAGCAGCTTGCTGGGGCGCGGGAACACCGGGGAGCTGTTTTTT.

In its sample, this clonotype was seen a few times. This chain uses TRBV6-4 with TRBJ2-3; TRBD2 aligns across 10 bases. The CDR3 sequence is 18 residues long. Looked up from germline, CDR1 is MRHNA and CDR2 is SNTAGT. The V gene end was trimmed by 0 bases and the J gene end by 0 bases; junction bases not matched to a gene: 6. Here the CDR3 reads CASSDSGTSEESTDTQYF. In DNA, the CDR3 is TGTGCCAGCAGTGACTCTGGGACTAGCGAAGAGAGCACAGATACGCAGTATTTT.